The rows below give T cell receptor beta chains drawn from one sample of a study of human T cells and chemical hapten exposure. One entry per CDR3 protein results from TCRdb running MiXCR on the RACE reads. The sample contains about 68,000 distinct CDR3 sequences, 9.5% to 12% of which appear only once. The sample consisted of whole blood, taken in connection with sensitization to the hapten diphenylcyclopropenone (DPC). These receptors originate from a woman in her forties or fifties with alopecia areata. Some clones in this sample may be carry-over from other donors' samples. Both conserved end residues are trimmed from each CDR3. A D gene is named only where the DNA matches it firmly.

d_call	j_call	v_call	cdr3_aa
.	TRBJ1-1	TRBV9	ASSAGSEAF
TRBD2	TRBJ2-7	TRBV28	ASRTLGRTYEQY
.	TRBJ2-1	TRBV28	ASSIGGSRAYNEQF
TRBD1	TRBJ1-4	TRBV20-1	SARDSGTVVEKLF
TRBD1	TRBJ1-2	TRBV5-6	ASSFRTGGTKNYGYT
.	TRBJ2-5	TRBV29-1	SVEEQQETQY
TRBD2	TRBJ2-3	TRBV7-2	ASSFQAGSTDTQY
.	TRBJ2-3	TRBV15	ATSRRVGVTDTQY
.	TRBJ2-6	TRBV7-3	ASRPGSGANVLT
TRBD2	TRBJ2-1	TRBV5-1	ASSLAGLAGSNEQF
.	TRBJ2-1	TRBV27	ASSLSFSNEQF
.	TRBJ2-3	TRBV12-3/TRBV12-4	ASSFFTDTQY
.	TRBJ1-1	TRBV28	ASSPAGALKAF
.	TRBJ2-2	TRBV2	ASKGNTGELF
.	TRBJ1-1	TRBV6-1	ASSVGYTGQVLAF
.	TRBJ2-1	TRBV11-2	ASTEWDEQF
.	TRBJ2-7	TRBV10-2	ASKDPGLVYEQY
.	TRBJ2-5	TRBV5-1	ASSPDLKETQY
TRBD1	TRBJ1-2	TRBV2	ASSTGENYGYT
TRBD1	TRBJ1-1	TRBV13	ASSSDETGIKAF
TRBD2	TRBJ2-3	TRBV28	ASTPLGSGLAGGRGDTQY
TRBD1	TRBJ1-2	TRBV18	ASSPVGTDYGYT
.	TRBJ2-7	TRBV3-1	ASSQETRNEQY
.	TRBJ2-1	TRBV27	ASSLYPGLNNEQF
TRBD2	TRBJ2-7	TRBV19	ASSVGRAGYEQY
TRBD1	TRBJ2-7	TRBV28	ASGTGKGYEQY
.	TRBJ1-6	TRBV7-8	ASSLEAVGVGGSPLH
.	TRBJ2-3	TRBV7-9	ASSTGDTQY
.	TRBJ2-2	TRBV9	ASSAQGHAGELF
.	TRBJ2-6	TRBV27	ASSLLGFGANVLT
.	TRBJ2-3	TRBV7-2	ASSSQGGKSTDTQY
TRBD2	TRBJ2-3	TRBV19	ASSFQRGGRTDTQY
TRBD1	TRBJ2-3	TRBV7-2	ASSLDRVGDTQY
.	TRBJ1-2	TRBV11-2	ASSSLGWPGGYT
.	TRBJ1-2	TRBV5-5	ASSTLGGTTYGYT
TRBD1	TRBJ2-3	TRBV14	ASSPGTGRTDTQY
TRBD1	TRBJ1-5	TRBV20-1	SARYGQGIFSNQPQH
.	TRBJ1-1	TRBV7-2	ASSASTGGGTEAF
TRBD2	TRBJ2-1	TRBV11-2	ASSLGYKTASSSGRAVSYNEQF
.	TRBJ1-1	TRBV14	ASRAETPNTEAF
TRBD2	TRBJ2-3	TRBV24-1	ATSDLGVGTSGDTQY
.	TRBJ2-7	TRBV5-1	ASSLSGDYEQY
.	TRBJ2-7	TRBV11-2	ASSRSGIHYEQY
.	TRBJ2-3	TRBV7-3	ASSSDSTTSTDTQY